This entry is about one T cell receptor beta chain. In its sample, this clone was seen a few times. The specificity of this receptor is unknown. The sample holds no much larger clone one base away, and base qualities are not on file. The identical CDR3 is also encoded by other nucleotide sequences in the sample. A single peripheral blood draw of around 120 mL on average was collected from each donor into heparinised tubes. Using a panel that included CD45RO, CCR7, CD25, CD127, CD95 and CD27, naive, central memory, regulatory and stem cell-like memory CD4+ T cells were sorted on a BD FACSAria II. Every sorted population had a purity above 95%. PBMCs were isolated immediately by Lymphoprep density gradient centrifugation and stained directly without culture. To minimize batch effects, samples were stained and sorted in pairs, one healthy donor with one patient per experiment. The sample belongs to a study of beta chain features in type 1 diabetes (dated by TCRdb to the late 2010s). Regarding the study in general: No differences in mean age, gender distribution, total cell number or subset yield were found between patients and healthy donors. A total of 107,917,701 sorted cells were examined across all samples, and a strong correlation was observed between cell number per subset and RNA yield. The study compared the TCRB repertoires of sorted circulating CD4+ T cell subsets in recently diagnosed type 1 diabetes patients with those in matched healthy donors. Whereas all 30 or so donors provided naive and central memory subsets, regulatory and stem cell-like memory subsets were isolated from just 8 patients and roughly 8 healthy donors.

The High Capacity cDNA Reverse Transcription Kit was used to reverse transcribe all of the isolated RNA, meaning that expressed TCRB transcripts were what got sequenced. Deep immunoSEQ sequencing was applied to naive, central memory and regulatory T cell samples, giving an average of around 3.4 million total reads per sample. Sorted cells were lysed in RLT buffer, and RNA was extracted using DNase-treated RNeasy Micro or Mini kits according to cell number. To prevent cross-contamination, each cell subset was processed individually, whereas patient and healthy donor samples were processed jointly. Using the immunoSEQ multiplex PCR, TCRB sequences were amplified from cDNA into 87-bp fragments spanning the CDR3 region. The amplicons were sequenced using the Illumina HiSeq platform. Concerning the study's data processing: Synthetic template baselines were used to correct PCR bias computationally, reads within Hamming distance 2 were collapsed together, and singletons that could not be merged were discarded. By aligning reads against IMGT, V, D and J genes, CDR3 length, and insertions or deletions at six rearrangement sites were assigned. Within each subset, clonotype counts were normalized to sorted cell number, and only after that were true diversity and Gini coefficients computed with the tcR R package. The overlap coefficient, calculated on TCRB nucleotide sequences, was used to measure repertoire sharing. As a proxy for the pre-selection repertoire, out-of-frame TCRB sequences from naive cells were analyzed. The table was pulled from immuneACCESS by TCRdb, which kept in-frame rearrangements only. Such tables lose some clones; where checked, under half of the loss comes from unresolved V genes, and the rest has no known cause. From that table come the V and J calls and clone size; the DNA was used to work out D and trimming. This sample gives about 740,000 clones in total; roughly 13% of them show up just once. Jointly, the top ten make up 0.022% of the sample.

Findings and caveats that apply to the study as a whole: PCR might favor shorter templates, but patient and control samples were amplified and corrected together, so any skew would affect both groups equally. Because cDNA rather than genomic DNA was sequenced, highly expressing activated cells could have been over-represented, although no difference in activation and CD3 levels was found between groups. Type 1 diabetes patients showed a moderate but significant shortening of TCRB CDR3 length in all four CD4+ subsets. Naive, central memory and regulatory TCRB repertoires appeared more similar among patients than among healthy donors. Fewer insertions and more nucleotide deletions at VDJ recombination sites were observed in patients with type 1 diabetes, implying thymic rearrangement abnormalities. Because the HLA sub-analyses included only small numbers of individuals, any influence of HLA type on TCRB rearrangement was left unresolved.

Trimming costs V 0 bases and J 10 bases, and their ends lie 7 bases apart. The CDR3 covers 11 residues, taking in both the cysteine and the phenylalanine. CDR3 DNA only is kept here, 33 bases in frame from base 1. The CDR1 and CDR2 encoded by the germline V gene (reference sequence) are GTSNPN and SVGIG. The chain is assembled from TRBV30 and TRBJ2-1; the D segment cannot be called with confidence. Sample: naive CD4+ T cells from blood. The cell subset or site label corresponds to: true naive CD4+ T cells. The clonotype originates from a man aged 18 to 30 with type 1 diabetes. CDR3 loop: CAWSVSPEQFF. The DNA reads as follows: TGTGCCTGGAGTGTAAGTCCCGAGCAGTTCTTC.